Each of the 19 T cell receptor beta chains below was sequenced from the same sample in a study of early T cells in non-severe SARS-CoV-2 infection. MiXCR, run by TCRdb on the 5' RACE reads, gives a single entry per CDR3 protein. The sample includes some 87,000 distinct CDR3 sequences, around 13% of them seen just once. The sequencing sample was made of whole blood. These receptors were obtained from an adult who was a healthcare worker with PCR-confirmed SARS-CoV-2 infection or an uninfected control (not recorded which).

This clonotype appeared a few times. This rearrangement joins TRBV7-9 to TRBJ1-4, with unresolved D. V was cut by 0 bases and J by 6 bases, with 14 bases left in between. This CDR3 spans 16 amino acids. Germline assignment: CDR1 SEHNR and CDR2 FQNEAQ (reference sequence). CDR3 loop: CASSLASRGMDEKLFF. DNA for the CDR3: TGTGCCAGCAGCTTAGCCAGTCGGGGTATGGATGAAAAACTGTTTTTT.

The chain employs TRBV7-6 and TRBJ1-1; the match to TRBD1 covers 11 bases. The CDR3 is 14 amino acids. V shed 5 bases and J 5 bases; nucleotides not matched to a gene: 4. Germline assignment: CDR1 SGHVS and CDR2 FNYEAQ. CDR3 DNA sequence: TGTGCCAGCAGCCAGGACAGGGGGCGAACTGAAGCTTTCTTT. Its protein is CASSQDRGRTEAFF.

This clonotype was seen a single time. The J gene is TRBJ1-1, the V gene TRBV29-1; D unresolved. The ends were cut back, 5 bases at V and 8 bases at J, with 15 bases in the middle. Germline values: CDR1 SQVTM, CDR2 ANQGSEA. This CDR3 region has 12 residues. This chain's CDR3 is CSVPVNPREAFF. The CDR3 DNA sequence: TGCAGCGTTCCGGTGAACCCTCGCGAAGCTTTCTTT.

The CDR3 bases are TGTGCCAGTAGTCGCACTGGGGGGTTCTACGAGCAGTACTTC. This codes for CASSRTGGFYEQYF. The V and J genes are TRBV19 and TRBJ2-7; D is perhaps TRBD2 (6 bases). CDR1 is LNHDA and CDR2 is SQIVND in the germline V gene (reference sequence). The length of the CDR3 is 14 residues. Trimming pared 5 bases from V and 3 bases from J, leaving 14 bases between.

This chain links TRBV14 with TRBJ2-1; 11 bases match TRBD1. Trimming removed 4 bases from V and 4 bases from J; junction bases left unmatched: 9. The CDR3 contains 17 residues. The germline CDR1 and CDR2 sequences are SGHDN and FVKESK. As DNA, the CDR3 is TGTGCCAGCAGCCCCCTCCCCGGACAGGGGGCGTACAATGAGCAGTTCTTC. This sequence encodes CASSPLPGQGAYNEQFF.

The V and J genes are TRBV27 and TRBJ2-1; 10 nucleotides line up with TRBD2. With V trimmed by 9 bases and J by 7 bases, 6 bases remained unmatched. The CDR3 has 13 amino acids. Germline V gene sequence: CDR1 MNHEY, CDR2 SMNVEV (reference sequence). The CDR3 region has the DNA TGTGCCAGTAATAGCGGGGGGTGGAATGAGCAGTTCTTC. This encodes CASNSGGWNEQFF.

The sample holds many counts of this clonotype. The gene calls are TRBV6-5 and TRBJ1-3; D call uncertain. The CDR3 consists of 15 residues. Germline V gene data show CDR1 as MNHEY and CDR2 as SVGAGI. V gave up 0 bases and J gave up 3 bases, with 9 bases separating them. CDR3 in DNA: TGTGCCAGCAGTTACTCGATCCGGGGTGGAAACACCATATATTTT. This sequence encodes CASSYSIRGGNTIYF.

This clonotype was recorded many times. The chain has TRBV12-3 or TRBV12-4 and TRBJ2-5; TRBD1 matches at 7 bases. This CDR3 is built from 18 residues. V lost 7 bases and J lost 4; bases outside the gene matches: 21. The CDR3 nucleotides read TGTGCCAGCACCTTCTCGGGCGCTCCAACAGGGGCGAGAGAGACCCAGTACTTC. Protein sequence: CASTFSGAPTGARETQYF.

This clonotype was detected ten times or more. This chain's CDR3 is CASSQPRGDTQYF. Written as DNA, the CDR3 is TGTGCCAGCAGCCAACCTAGGGGGGATACGCAGTATTTT. The J gene is TRBJ2-3, the V gene TRBV3-1; D is possibly TRBD1 (6 bases). Trimming stripped 2 bases from V and 6 bases from J, with 9 bases between. Germline lookup yields CDR1 LGHDT and CDR2 YNNKEL (reference sequence). CDR3 length: 13 amino acids.

The V call is TRBV2, the J call TRBJ2-7, with D possibly matching TRBD2 (5 bases). The germline V gene encodes CDR1 SNHLY and CDR2 FYNNEI. The CDR3 runs to 13 residues. V dropped 8 bases and J dropped 2 bases, with 13 bases sitting between them. DNA for the CDR3: TGTGCCAGCGTGCGCGGGCTTCCCTACGAGCAGTACTTC. It translates to CASVRGLPYEQYF.

This chain links TRBV5-1 with TRBJ1-2, with 12 bases that match TRBD1. CDR3 length: 16 residues. CDR1 and CDR2 (germline): SGHRS, YFSETQ. The V gene end was trimmed by 3 bases and the J gene end by 3 bases; junction bases not matched to a gene: 6. The CDR3 protein is CASSYPGTGGDYGYTF. CDR3 DNA sequence: TGCGCCAGCAGCTATCCCGGGACAGGGGGCGACTATGGCTACACCTTC. Combining the CDR3 with reference TRBV5-1 and TRBJ1-2 gives the whole variable domain KAGVTQTPRYLIKTRGQQVTLSCSPISGHRSVSWYQQTPGQGLQFLFEYFSETQRNKGNFPGRFSGRQFSNSRSEMNVSTLELGDSALYLCASSYPGTGGDYGYTFGSGTRLTVV.

The table lists this clonotype with many counts. The gene calls are TRBV2 and TRBJ2-1; no clear D. The CDR3 length is 14 residues. Germline loops: CDR1 SNHLY, CDR2 FYNNEI. The V end lost 2 bases, the J end lost 2 bases, and 7 bases lay between the germline ends. CDR3 nucleotides: TGTGCCAGCAGTGAATTTGGAGCCTACAATGAGCAGTTCTTC. Its translation is CASSEFGAYNEQFF.

V and J are TRBV12-5 and TRBJ1-2; D unclear. The CDR3 spans 15 residues. Looked up from germline, CDR1 is LGHNT and CDR2 is FRNRAP. The ends were cut back, 2 bases at V and 6 bases at J, with 16 bases in the middle. CDR3 sequence reads: CASGLLQWSQDGYTF. For the CDR3, the DNA is TGTGCTAGTGGTTTGTTACAGTGGAGTCAAGATGGCTACACCTTC. Combining the CDR3 with reference TRBV12-5 and TRBJ1-2 gives the whole variable domain DARVTQTPRHKVTEMGQEVTMRCQPILGHNTVFWYRQTMMQGLELLAYFRNRAPLDDSGMPKDRFSAEMPDATLATLKIQPSEPRDSAVYFCASGLLQWSQDGYTFGSGTRLTVV.

This clonotype was counted at least ten times. The V and J genes are TRBV7-9 and TRBJ2-1, with 11 bases that match TRBD2. Germline values: CDR1 SEHNR, CDR2 FQNEAQ (reference sequence). CDR3 size: 16 residues. V dropped 2 bases and J dropped 6; count of bases not matched to a gene: 6. In DNA, the CDR3 is TGTGCCAGCAGCTTAAGTGGCCTAGCGGGAGGCAATGAGCAGTTCTTC. Amino acid sequence: CASSLSGLAGGNEQFF.

This clonotype was recorded many times. The chain employs TRBV7-2 and TRBJ2-3; D not resolved. CDR1 and CDR2 from the germline V gene are SGHTA and FQGNSA. V lost 5 bases and J 2 bases, leaving 5 bases between the germline ends. The CDR3 has 12 residues. CDR3 nucleotide sequence: TGTGCCAGCAGCCGAACCACAGATACGCAGTATTTT. Amino acid sequence: CASSRTTDTQYF.

The chain uses TRBV29-1 and TRBJ2-3; 7 bases are shared with TRBD2. The CDR3 runs 13 residues. V lost 3 bases, J lost 5 bases, and 5 bases stayed unmatched. The germline V gene encodes CDR1 SQVTM and CDR2 ANQGSEA. CDR3 bases: TGCAGCGTTGATCCTGGGGGGGGAGATACGCAGTATTTT. This codes for CSVDPGGGDTQYF.

This clonotype was seen only a few times. The chain combines TRBV29-1 with TRBJ2-5, with 7 bases matching TRBD2. This CDR3 spans 11 amino acids. Looked up from germline, CDR1 is SQVTM and CDR2 is ANQGSEA. V was clipped by 5 bases and J by 5 bases; unmatched bases: 2. The CDR3 DNA sequence: TGCAGCGTTTCCGGGGGGGAGACCCAGTACTTC. Protein: CSVSGGETQYF.

The rearrangement links TRBV5-4 to TRBJ2-4, with D maybe TRBD1 (6 bases). The CDR3 runs 12 residues. CDR1 and CDR2 from the germline V gene are SGHNT and YYREEE (reference sequence). Trimming took off 4 bases at V and 9 bases at J, with 11 bases between the two ends. The CDR3 DNA sequence: TGTGCCAGCAGCGGGGACAATAGCATTCAGTACTTC. Translating gives CASSGDNSIQYF.

This clonotype was seen at least ten times. Here the CDR3 reads CASSPRGTPGNEQFF. The CDR3 DNA reads TGTGCCAGCTCACCAAGGGGGACACCCGGCAATGAGCAGTTCTTC. V is TRBV18 and J is TRBJ2-1; possibly TRBD1 for D (6 bases). The CDR3 covers 15 residues. V lost 2 bases and J 6 bases, leaving 14 bases between the germline ends. Germline CDR1 and CDR2: KGHSH and LQKENI.